These 19 T cell receptor beta chains were sequenced from one sample in a study of T cell changes during pregnancy in multiple sclerosis. The protocol was immunoSEQ multiplex PCR, while the TCRdb copy is restricted to in-frame clones and leaves out a portion. Found here are roughly 49,000 clones, 80% to 95% of them singletons; the top ten hold more than 3%. The sequencing here drew on CD8+ T cells from peripheral blood mononuclear cells, taken after pregnancy. Receptors originate from a female donor with multiple sclerosis, enrolled in a pregnancy study.

V and J are TRBV6-1 and TRBJ2-3; 9 bases agree with TRBD2. The CDR3 runs 15 residues. Germline V gene sequence: CDR1 MNHNS, CDR2 SASEGT. V shed 3 bases, J shed 6 bases, and the junction held 7 bases outside the gene matches. The CDR3 sequence is CASSETSGRPDTQYF. In DNA, the CDR3 is TGTGCCAGCAGTGAGACTAGCGGCCGTCCGGATACGCAGTATTTT.

The chain combines TRBV6-1 with TRBJ2-5, with 10 bases matching TRBD2. Trimming at V came to 3 bases and at J to 1 base, leaving 8 bases not matched to a gene. This CDR3 region has 17 residues. CDR1 and CDR2 (germline): MNHNS, SASEGT. The CDR3 reads CASSDFPSGGSQETQYF. The CDR3, as DNA: TGTGCCAGCAGTGATTTTCCTAGCGGGGGTTCCCAAGAGACCCAGTACTTC.

The genes are TRBV5-1 and TRBJ2-3; no firm D call. The CDR3 is made up of 16 amino acids. Germline loops: CDR1 SGHRS, CDR2 YFSETQ. The V gene lost 4 bases and the J gene lost 0 bases, with 15 bases spanning the gap. The CDR3 DNA follows: TGCGCCAGCAGCCCGATTTCGGGTTTTAGCACAGATACGCAGTATTTT. It is translated as CASSPISGFSTDTQYF.

J is TRBJ2-7 and V is TRBV19, with D perhaps TRBD2 (7 bases). CDR1 is LNHDA and CDR2 is SQIVND in the germline V gene (reference sequence). CDR3 length: 13 residues. The V end was cut by 3 bases, the J end by 7 bases, with 13 bases between. In DNA, the CDR3 is TGTGCCAGTAGTATGGGGGGGGCTGGGGAGCAGTACTTC. Its translation is CASSMGGAGEQYF.

The CDR3 sequence is CASSHRGNQPQHF. In DNA form, the CDR3 reads TGTGCCAGCAGCCACAGGGGTAATCAGCCCCAGCATTTT. The V call is TRBV28, the J call TRBJ1-5, with TRBD1 matching over 7 bases. J was trimmed by 4 bases and V by 6 bases; bases with no gene match: 3. The CDR3 loop spans 13 amino acids. The germline CDR1 and CDR2 sequences are MDHEN and SYDVKM.

With respect to this clone: No DNA is shown, since the ends of the CDR3 on it are uncertain; the CDR3 is the one TCRdb lists. This chain uses TRBV9 with TRBJ2-1; the table assigns TRBD1, which was not confirmed against the DNA. Germline V gene sequence: CDR1 SGDLS, CDR2 YYNGEE. The CDR3 spans 12 amino acids, including both terminal residues. Here the CDR3 reads CASSVGQGNPFF.

This chain joins TRBV9 and TRBJ2-7, with D unresolved. With 2 bases removed from V and 2 bases from J, the gap between germline ends came to 8 bases. The CDR3 spans 13 residues. Germline lookup yields CDR1 SGDLS and CDR2 YYNGEE. CDR3 amino acids: CASSVGPAYEQYF. The CDR3 DNA sequence: TGTGCCAGCAGCGTGGGCCCAGCCTACGAGCAGTACTTC.

CDR3 in amino acids: CASSSGLRAYEQYF. CDR3 DNA: TGTGCCAGCAGTTCGGGACTCCGGGCCTACGAGCAGTACTTC. V gene TRBV27 combines with J gene TRBJ2-7; weak D call: TRBD2 (6 bases). The CDR3 has 14 amino acids. Trimming removed 4 bases from V and 2 bases from J, with 12 bases in between. Germline lookup yields CDR1 MNHEY and CDR2 SMNVEV (reference sequence).

The rearrangement uses TRBV19 and TRBJ1-3; tentative D call: TRBD1 (5 bases). This CDR3 has 15 residues. Trimming took 3 bases from V and 0 from J, leaving 9 bases between them. The germline V gene has CDR1 LNHDA and CDR2 SQIVND (reference sequence). The CDR3 DNA reads TGTGCCAGTAGTATCGCAGGGAACTCTGGAAACACCATATATTTT. It translates to CASSIAGNSGNTIYF.

The rearrangement links TRBV5-6 to TRBJ1-2, with D tentatively TRBD1 (5 bases). Germline CDR1 and CDR2: SGHDT and YYEEEE. The CDR3 covers 15 residues. V lost 0 bases and J 1 base, leaving 10 bases between the germline ends. For the CDR3, the DNA is TGTGCCAGCAGCTTGGTAGCGGGGGATAACTATGGCTACACCTTC. It is translated as CASSLVAGDNYGYTF. Complete variable domain (other parts from reference TRBV5-6 and TRBJ1-2): DAGVTQSPTHLIKTRGQQVTLRCSPKSGHDTVSWYQQALGQGPQFIFQYYEEEERQRGNFPDRFSGHQFPNYSSELNVNALLLGDSALYLCASSLVAGDNYGYTFGSGTRLTVV.

This chain's CDR3 is CASSYSPDRGRYGYTF. CDR3 nucleotides: TGTGCCAGCAGTTACTCACCCGACAGGGGTCGGTATGGCTACACCTTC. The chain employs TRBV6-5 and TRBJ1-2, with 8 bases matching TRBD1. The CDR3 runs to 16 residues. With V trimmed by 0 bases and J by 5 bases, 8 bases remained unmatched. Germline V CDR1 and CDR2: MNHEY, SVGAGI.

V usage is TRBV5-5 and J usage is TRBJ2-7; D not certain. CDR1 is SGHKS, CDR2 YYEKEE, per germline (reference sequence). V shed 0 bases and J shed 6 bases, with 22 bases lying between them. This CDR3 region has 17 residues. CDR3 in amino acids: CASSLEASRRPRSEQYF. As DNA, the CDR3 is TGTGCCAGCAGCTTGGAAGCTTCGCGAAGGCCCCGGAGCGAGCAGTACTTC.

The chain uses TRBV28 and TRBJ2-1, with D maybe TRBD1 (6 bases). Trimming removed 6 bases at V and 4 bases at J, with 10 bases between. This CDR3 has 13 residues. Germline V gene sequence: CDR1 MDHEN, CDR2 SYDVKM. For the CDR3, the DNA is TGTGCCAGCAGATCACAGGGATACAATGAGCAGTTCTTC. It codes for CASRSQGYNEQFF.

J is TRBJ1-2 and V is TRBV14; the D gene is possibly TRBD1 (5 bases). Trimming stripped 5 bases from V and 6 bases from J, with 10 bases between. This CDR3 spans 12 amino acids. Per germline, CDR1 SGHDN and CDR2 FVKESK. CDR3 protein: CASSFGADGYTF. The CDR3 bases are TGTGCCAGCAGCTTTGGGGCAGATGGCTACACCTTC. The whole variable domain, filled in from reference TRBV14 and TRBJ1-2, reads EAGVTQFPSHSVIEKGQTVTLRCDPISGHDNLYWYRRVMGKEIKFLLHFVKESKQDESGMPNNRFLAERTGGTYSTLKVQPAELEDSGVYFCASSFGADGYTFGSGTRLTVV.

This chain connects TRBV30 to TRBJ2-7; no firm D call. CDR1 and CDR2 from the germline V gene are GTSNPN and SVGIG (reference sequence). Trimming removed 1 base at V and 8 bases at J, with 9 bases between. This CDR3 spans 11 amino acids. The CDR3 region is CAWSDMSQQYF. Written as DNA, the CDR3 is TGTGCCTGGAGTGATATGAGCCAGCAGTACTTC.

This rearrangement joins TRBV5-1 to TRBJ1-2, with TRBD1 identical over 10 bases. The CDR3 runs to 16 residues. Germline V CDR1 and CDR2: SGHRS, YFSETQ. The J segment lost 5 bases and the V segment lost 4 bases, leaving 11 bases of the junction unmatched. The chain's CDR3 is CASSIRGTGEMYGYTF. CDR3 nucleotide sequence: TGCGCCAGCAGCATAAGGGGGACAGGGGAAATGTATGGCTACACCTTC.

The chain employs TRBV27 and TRBJ2-2; 7 bases are shared with TRBD2. The trim removed 4 bases at V and 9 bases at J, leaving 8 bases unmatched. CDR1 is MNHEY, CDR2 SMNVEV, per germline (reference sequence). The CDR3 is made up of 14 amino acids. The CDR3 region has the DNA TGTGCCAGCAGTTCTAGCGGCGACGGGAGGGAGCTGTTTTTT. Residues: CASSSSGDGRELFF.

The gene calls are TRBV7-9 and TRBJ2-7; D may be TRBD1 (5 bases). Deletions cut 5 bases from V and 2 bases from J, with 13 bases between. The CDR3 is 14 residues long. CDR1 is SEHNR, CDR2 FQNEAQ, per germline (reference sequence). The CDR3 sequence: CASSHPQETYEQYF. The CDR3 nucleotides are TGTGCCAGCAGCCATCCACAGGAGACCTACGAGCAGTACTTC.

The rearrangement uses TRBV9 and TRBJ1-1; 7 bases align to TRBD1. V lost 2 bases, J lost 1 base, and 8 bases stayed unmatched. This CDR3 has 16 residues. The germline gives CDR1 SGDLS, CDR2 YYNGEE. CDR3 sequence (DNA): TGTGCCAGCAGCGTTCTGACAGGGTCATGGAACACTGAAGCTTTCTTT. Translating it yields CASSVLTGSWNTEAFF.